These T cell receptor beta chains were read from a single sample in a study of beta chain features in type 1 diabetes. Method: immunoSEQ multiplex PCR; TCRdb's copy keeps in-frame clones and lacks some. Of hundreds of thousands of clones listed, about an eighth are singletons. Sequencing was carried out using naive CD4+ T cells from blood. The source is a man between 18 and 35 years old with type 1 diabetes. CDR3s include the opening cysteine and the closing phenylalanine or tryptophan. The order of the fields is D gene, clone size, J gene, V gene, CDR3 protein, CDR3 DNA. The D gene is left open where the match is weak. Clone size is not always given. Where it is, it says once, few, many or a class for expanded clones.

.	.	TRBJ2-4	TRBV6-6	CASSKGGGRDIQYF	TGTGCCAGCAGTAAAGGAGGAGGGAGAGACATTCAGTACTTC
.	few	TRBJ1-1	TRBV28	CASSSPGQNTEAFF	TGTGCCAGCAGTTCTCCGGGACAGAACACTGAAGCTTTCTTT
TRBD2	.	TRBJ2-7	TRBV2	CASSTSDEQYF	TGTGCCAGCAGTACTAGCGACGAGCAGTACTTC
.	few	TRBJ2-7	TRBV2	CASWVGPDEQYF	TGTGCCAGCTGGGTAGGCCCGGACGAGCAGTACTTC
.	few	TRBJ1-2	TRBV13	CASSQDWTYGYTF	TGTGCCAGCAGCCAAGACTGGACCTATGGCTACACCTTC
.	.	TRBJ2-3	TRBV28	CASTRDSTDTQYF	TGTGCCAGCACTAGGGACAGCACAGATACGCAGTATTTT
TRBD1	.	TRBJ1-1	TRBV14	CASSRRQGNMNTEAFF	TGTGCCAGCAGTCGAAGACAGGGGAATATGAACACTGAAGCTTTCTTT
TRBD1	few	TRBJ2-5	TRBV29-1	CSVASGTVKETQYF	TGCAGCGTCGCGTCCGGGACAGTAAAAGAGACCCAGTACTTC
TRBD1	.	TRBJ2-7	TRBV6-5	CASSYDRVNNEQYF	TGTGCCAGCAGTTATGACAGGGTGAACAACGAGCAGTACTTC
.	few	TRBJ2-7	TRBV5-1	CASSLTGRNEQYF	TGCGCCAGCAGCCTTACTGGACGGAACGAGCAGTACTTC
.	few	TRBJ2-1	TRBV7-2	CASSPRPLEAQFF	TGTGCCAGCAGCCCTAGGCCCCTCGAGGCGCAGTTCTTC
.	.	TRBJ2-7	TRBV6-6	CASSSRLLYEQYF	TGTGCCAGCAGTTCTCGACTACTTTACGAGCAGTACTTC
.	.	TRBJ1-6	TRBV21-1	CASSKGRDRRMNSPLHF	TGTGCCAGCAGCAAAGGCAGGGACAGACGCATGAATTCACCCCTCCACTTT
TRBD1	.	TRBJ1-4	TRBV7-9	CASSLGTGEKLFF	TGTGCCAGCAGCCTCGGGACAGGGGAAAAACTGTTTTTT
.	.	TRBJ2-5	TRBV5-1	CASSLGDAAGRSWETQYF	TGCGCCAGCAGCTTGGGCGATGCGGCGGGAAGGTCGTGGGAGACCCAGTACTTC
TRBD1	few	TRBJ2-7	TRBV5-1	CASSLVGTGSYEQYF	TGCGCCAGCAGCTTGGTAGGGACAGGGTCCTACGAGCAGTACTTC
.	.	TRBJ2-1	TRBV5-6	CASSRDQYNEQFF	TGTGCCAGCAGCCGGGACCAGTACAATGAGCAGTTCTTC
TRBD2	.	TRBJ2-5	TRBV7-2	CASSFGLAGGIATQYF	TGTGCCAGCAGCTTCGGGCTAGCGGGAGGAATAGCGACCCAGTACTTC
TRBD1	.	TRBJ1-2	TRBV6-5	CASQPGGNANYGYTF	TGTGCCAGCCAACCAGGGGGGAACGCTAACTATGGCTACACCTTC
.	few	TRBJ2-5	TRBV28	CASSPFPRVHQETQYF	TGTGCCAGCAGTCCTTTCCCCCGGGTACACCAAGAGACCCAGTACTTC
TRBD2	.	TRBJ2-3	TRBV29-1	CSVYGLAGFPDTQYF	TGCAGCGTCTACGGACTAGCGGGGTTCCCAGATACGCAGTATTTT
TRBD2	few	TRBJ2-7	TRBV7-2	CASSNSGSSYEQYF	TGTGCCAGCAGCAATAGCGGGTCCTCCTACGAGCAGTACTTC
TRBD2	few	TRBJ2-7	TRBV5-4	CASSLGTSDSYEQYF	TGTGCCAGCAGCTTGGGGACTAGCGACTCCTACGAGCAGTACTTC
TRBD1	few	TRBJ1-1	TRBV7-9	CASSVQQGTEAFF	TGTGCCAGCAGCGTCCAACAGGGGACTGAAGCTTTCTTT
TRBD1	.	TRBJ2-1	TRBV27	CASTIDRVNEQFF	TGTGCCAGCACCATAGACAGGGTGAATGAGCAGTTCTTC
.	.	TRBJ2-7	TRBV4-3	CASSQDERPGAPEQYF	TGCGCCAGCAGCCAAGATGAGAGACCGGGGGCCCCCGAGCAGTACTTC
TRBD1	.	TRBJ1-2	TRBV7-8	CASSLGTGSNYGYTF	TGTGCCAGCAGCTTAGGGACAGGGTCTAACTATGGCTACACCTTC
TRBD1	few	TRBJ2-1	TRBV28	CASSLARDRGFF	TGTGCCAGCAGTTTGGCCCGGGACAGGGGATTCTTC
TRBD2	.	TRBJ2-5	TRBV5-1	CASSLGLAVALETQYF	TGCGCCAGCAGCTTGGGACTAGCGGTGGCTCTTGAGACCCAGTACTTC
.	few	TRBJ2-7	TRBV6-1	CASSEQGDEQYF	TGTGCCAGCAGTGAACAGGGTGACGAGCAGTACTTC
TRBD2	.	TRBJ2-1	TRBV5-1	CASSPTSDSYNEQFF	TGCGCCAGCAGCCCAACTAGCGACTCCTACAATGAGCAGTTCTTC
TRBD2	few	TRBJ2-1	TRBV7-7	CASSPGLAGVEEQFF	TGTGCTAGCAGCCCCGGGCTAGCGGGAGTTGAGGAGCAGTTCTTC
TRBD1	.	TRBJ1-2	TRBV6-1	CASSSDTGGGYGYTF	TGTGCCAGCAGTTCCGACACAGGGGGCGGCTATGGCTACACCTTC
.	.	TRBJ1-1	TRBV7-9	CASSSGELGRSAFF	TGTGCCAGCAGCTCTGGGGAATTGGGCCGCTCGGCTTTCTTT
.	few	TRBJ2-3	TRBV5-1	CASSFGSGSSDTQYF	TGCGCCAGCAGCTTTGGTAGCGGATCATCAGATACGCAGTATTTT
.	few	TRBJ1-1	TRBV6-5	CASSGRRDTEAFF	TGTGCCAGCAGCGGTCGGAGGGACACTGAAGCTTTCTTT
.	few	TRBJ2-7	TRBV7-9	CASSSDSLGEQYF	TGTGCCAGCAGCTCTGACAGCTTGGGGGAGCAGTACTTC
.	few	TRBJ1-5	TRBV7-6	CASSLDGNSNQPQHF	TGTGCCAGCAGCTTAGACGGGAATAGCAATCAGCCCCAGCATTTT
.	.	TRBJ2-5	TRBV27	CASSLTGRETQYF	TGTGCCAGCAGTTTAACAGGGAGGGAGACCCAGTACTTC
TRBD1	few	TRBJ1-2	TRBV5-1	CASSLGTGHRSYGYTF	TGCGCCAGCAGCTTGGGGACAGGGCATAGGAGCTATGGCTACACCTTC
.	.	TRBJ2-7	TRBV19	CASSIDWAYEQYF	TGTGCCAGTAGTATAGATTGGGCCTACGAGCAGTACTTC
.	few	TRBJ2-2	TRBV2	CASTTVVGTGELFF	TGTGCCAGCACCACCGTGGTGGGGACCGGGGAGCTGTTTTTT
TRBD1	.	TRBJ2-1	TRBV10-3	CAISEFLGQGADEQFF	TGTGCCATCAGTGAATTTTTGGGACAGGGGGCCGATGAGCAGTTCTTC
TRBD1	once	TRBJ1-2	TRBV27	CASSPQGVGYTF	TGTGCCAGCAGTCCGCAGGGGGTTGGGTACACCTTC
.	.	TRBJ2-5	TRBV5-4	CASSLGQETQYF	TGTGCCAGCAGCTTGGGTCAAGAGACCCAGTACTTC
.	.	TRBJ1-6	TRBV6-6	CASSNPGFNSPLHF	TGTGCCAGCAGTAACCCAGGCTTTAATTCACCCCTCCACTTT
.	few	TRBJ1-5	TRBV5-1	CASSSGDRGGNQPQHF	TGCGCCAGCAGTTCCGGGGACCGAGGCGGCAATCAGCCCCAGCATTTT
.	few	TRBJ2-7	TRBV7-9	CASSSLQDSYEQYF	TGTGCCAGCAGCTCCCTCCAGGATTCTTACGAGCAGTACTTC
.	few	TRBJ2-1	TRBV5-1	CASTWGGENNEQFF	TGCGCCAGCACCTGGGGTGGCGAGAACAATGAGCAGTTCTTC
TRBD2	.	TRBJ2-3	TRBV9	CASSVDLAGVDTQYF	TGTGCCAGCAGCGTAGACCTAGCGGGAGTAGATACGCAGTATTTT
.	.	TRBJ1-1	TRBV2	CASRAQAANTEAFF	TGTGCCAGCAGAGCCCAAGCCGCGAACACTGAAGCTTTCTTT